This T cell receptor beta chain was recorded in a study of TIL therapy for anti-PD-1-resistant metastatic lung cancer. Sequencing used immunoSEQ v3. The assay was immunoSEQ multiplex PCR, and TCRdb's table has in-frame clones only and misses some. This repertoire shows tens of thousands of clones, around 87% found once; its top ten account for around 2.6%. Time point of the sample: pre-treatment sample, taken before nivolumab and TIL therapy. The CDR3 is made up of 17 amino acids. With 3 bases clipped from V and 4 bases from J, the junction kept 9 bases outside the gene matches. Germline loops: CDR1 LNHDA, CDR2 SQIVND (reference sequence).

The clonotype originates from a person between 25 and 80 years old with non-small cell lung cancer. The J gene is TRBJ2-2, the V gene TRBV19, with 9 bases that match TRBD2. The sequences come from blood, collected at baseline. The CDR3 sequence: CASSINSLAGLTGELFF. DNA of the CDR3: TGTGCCAGTAGTATCAATTCCCTAGCGGGGCTCACCGGGGAGCTGTTTTTT. Drawing the rest from reference TRBV19 and TRBJ2-2, the complete variable domain is DGGITQSPKYLFRKEGQNVTLSCEQNLNHDAMYWYRQDPGQGLRLIYYSQIVNDFQKGDIAEGYSVSREKKESFPLTVTSAQKNPTAFYLCASSINSLAGLTGELFFGEGSRLTVL.